This T cell receptor (delta chain) was sequenced in a study of Vδ1+ human thymocytes. Study findings and constraints: Highly polyclonal TRG and TRD repertoires with Gaussian CDR3 length distributions appeared in thymus. Thymic delta-chain repertoires held roughly 20% Vdelta2 sequences and few Vdelta3, despite high sort purity.

Extracted RNA was reverse transcribed into cDNA. Pooled V-gene forward primers with one constant-region reverse primer generated the CDR3 amplicons by multiplex PCR. TCRdb re-analyzed the multiplex PCR reads via CATT. The sample carries 45,000 to 75,000 delta-chain clones, about 16% recorded once. Trimming removed 1 base from V and 0 bases from J, with 9 bases in between. Looked up from germline, CDR1 is TSWWSYY and CDR2 is QGS. This CDR3 contains 15 residues. The sorted cells were CD3+ Vdelta1+ Vdelta2- thymocytes from alphabeta-depleted thymus. To note about this clone: What it binds is unknown.

The chain recombines TRDV1 with TRDJ1; D gene uncertain. This clonotype was sampled from a girl in the first two years of life who had congenital heart surgery. The specimen sequenced was Vdelta1+ gamma-delta thymocytes from the thymus. Specified subset: FACS-sorted CD3+ TCRalphabeta- TCRVdelta1+ TCRVdelta2- thymocytes. In DNA, the CDR3 is TGTGCTCTTGGGGAACCACAGGGGTACACCGATAAACTCATCTTT. This sequence encodes CALGEPQGYTDKLIF.